This TCR beta chain was identified in a study of early stage breast cancer tumors. Background on the study: The ER+/PR+/HER2- tumors included roughly eight ductal and a few lobular carcinomas. Study-wide results and caveats: Commonly generated sequences made up most enriched TCRB sequences shared between patients.

Comment on this clone: The antigen is not known.

This normal breast sample came from a site roughly 2-4.5 cm away from the tumor. Generated by immunoSEQ multiplex PCR, the TCRdb table keeps only in-frame clones and is missing some. The table has roughly 8,400 clones, approximately 77% seen once; the top ten hold around 7.9%. V lost 8 bases to trimming and J lost 8 bases; unmatched junction nucleotides: 15. There are 16 residues in the CDR3. The V gene's germline CDR1 is MRHNA and CDR2 SNTAGT. The chain is built from TRBV6-4 and TRBJ1-6; 7 bases align to TRBD1. This TCR was sampled from a person aged 55 to 70 with breast cancer. Material for sequencing was normal breast tissue next to the tumor. CDR3 DNA: TGTGCCAGCCCCGGGACAGCCACCACTGCTTATTCACCCCTCCACTTT. Translated: CASPGTATTAYSPLHF.